The next 26 T cell receptor beta chains were all read from a single sample in a study of tumor-infiltrating lymphocytes in primary liver carcinoma. Unsorted whole blood supplied the RNA, and germline DNA was extracted too. Synthesis of TCR beta cDNA was carried out from 500 ng total RNA with a constant-region primer. Generation of the TCR beta libraries relied on three nested multiplex PCR rounds using slightly modified ARM-PCR. TRBV1-TRBV30 forward primers and a C-beta reverse primer were used in the first two PCR rounds, which each ran for about 10 cycles. TCRdb re-called the multiplex PCR reads with MiXCR, one entry per CDR3 protein. The repertoire holds nearly 200,000 distinct CDR3 sequences, roughly 61% seen once, with under 7.5% in the top ten. Source material: peripheral blood. These receptors were collected from a woman in her sixties with primary liver carcinoma and hepatitis B virus infection.

The chain couples TRBV5-1 to TRBJ2-5; 11 bases align to TRBD1. The end of the DNA aligns better with TRBJ2-1, so the J call may be wrong. CDR1 and CDR2 (germline): SGHRS, YFSETQ. CDR3 length: 15 residues. CDR3 amino acids: CASSLRTGGQETQFF. The DNA for the CDR3 is TGCGCCAGCAGCTTGAGGACAGGGGGCCAAGAGACCCAGTTCTTC.

A remark on this clonotype: One end of the junction varies from germline; a read error may be responsible. The genes are TRBV14 and TRBJ2-6, with D perhaps TRBD1 (5 bases). Germline lookup yields CDR1 SGHDN and CDR2 FVKESK. The CDR3 extends over 13 amino acids. In nucleotides, the CDR3 is TGTGCCAGCAGCCCGCCTGGGGCCGACGTCCCGACTTTC. Encoded protein: CASSPPGADVPTF.

The chain employs TRBV4-2 and TRBJ1-1; D gene uncertain. Germline-derived CDR1 and CDR2 are LGHNA and YNFKEQ. This CDR3 comprises 17 residues. Trimming removed 0 bases at V and 5 bases at J, with 19 bases between. The CDR3: CASSQDHSTEEKTEAFF. The CDR3 coding sequence is TGTGCCAGCAGCCAAGATCATAGTACTGAGGAGAAGACTGAAGCTTTCTTT.

In this sample, this clonotype turned up many times. V and J are TRBV29-1 and TRBJ2-2, with TRBD1 matching 7 bases. CDR1 is SQVTM and CDR2 is ANQGSEA in the germline V gene. The CDR3 consists of 14 residues. The junction had 5 bases not matched to a gene; V was cut back by 5 bases and J by 2 bases. The DNA for the CDR3 is TGCAGCGTTTCCCGGGACAGCAACACCGGGGAGCTGTTTTTT. Encoded protein: CSVSRDSNTGELFF.

On this clonotype itself: One junction end disagrees with the germline gene, perhaps due to a read error. The chain has TRBV4-2 and TRBJ1-2; the D is unclear. The germline V gene has CDR1 LGHNA and CDR2 YNFKEQ. The CDR3 has 15 amino acids. The CDR3 region has the DNA TGTGCCAGCAGCCAAGGATGGGCACTCAACTATGGCTATACCTTC. It codes for CASSQGWALNYGYTF.

On this clonotype itself: A junction boundary mismatches the germline segment, possibly from a read error. CDR3 sequence reads: CASSMATPRQGANVLTF. CDR3 nucleotide sequence: TGTGCCAGCAGCATGGCTACACCAAGACAGGGGGCCAATGTCCTGACTTTC. The V and J genes are TRBV7-8 and TRBJ2-6; 10 bases are a match to TRBD1. Germline CDR1 reads SGHVS; CDR2 reads FQNEAQ. The CDR3 length is 17 residues.

A word on this clonotype: A read error may account for a junction end that differs from germline. The chain employs TRBV29-1 and TRBJ1-1; a weak D match, TRBD1 (5 bases). Looked up from germline, CDR1 is SQVTM and CDR2 is ANQGSEA. This CDR3 spans 11 amino acids. The CDR3 protein is CSADSDTETYF. In DNA form, the CDR3 reads TGCAGCGCTGATTCGGACACTGAAACTTACTTT. Full variable domain (missing parts from reference TRBV29-1 and TRBJ1-1): SAVISQKPSRDICQRGTSLTIQCQVDSQVTMMFWYRQQPGQSLTLIATANQGSEATYESGFVIDKFPISRPNLTFSTLTVSNMSPEDSSIYLCSADSDTETYFGQGTRLTVV.

The chain recombines TRBV5-1 with TRBJ2-1, with a weak D call TRBD2 (5 bases). Trimming took 4 bases from V and 3 from J, leaving 11 bases between them. Germline CDR1 reads SGHRS; CDR2 reads YFSETQ. The CDR3 totals 14 residues. In DNA form, the CDR3 reads TGCGCCAGCAGCGTCAGCGGAGTCTACAATGAGCAGTTCTTC. This codes for CASSVSGVYNEQFF.

A word on this clonotype: A read error may be the cause here, since a much bigger clone is one base away. The CDR3 DNA is TGTACCAGCAGCCCCCCGAATGGGGAGCAGTTCTTC. Residues: CTSSPPNGEQFF. This chain connects TRBV14 to TRBJ2-1; D remains unclear. CDR1 SGHDN and CDR2 FVKESK come from the germline V gene. The CDR3 is 12 residues long.

The V and J genes are TRBV5-4 and TRBJ2-7, with D perhaps TRBD2 (7 bases). Trimming took 4 bases from V and 7 from J, leaving 24 bases between them. The CDR3 totals 16 residues. The V gene's germline CDR1 is SGHNT and CDR2 YYREEE (reference sequence). CDR3 nucleotide sequence: TGTGCCAGCAGCCCCGAATGGGGACGGGGGGCGAGGGAGCAGTACTTC. Translated: CASSPEWGRGAREQYF. The whole variable domain, remainder taken from reference TRBV5-4 and TRBJ2-7, is ETGVTQSPTHLIKTRGQQVTLRCSSQSGHNTVSWYQQALGQGPQFIFQYYREEENGRGNFPPRFSGLQFPNYSSELNVNALELDDSALYLCASSPEWGRGAREQYFGPGTRLTVT.

The sample holds many counts of this clonotype. The chain carries TRBV29-1 and TRBJ2-3, with 7 bases that match TRBD2. The CDR3 has 15 amino acids. The germline V gene encodes CDR1 SQVTM and CDR2 ANQGSEA. The V segment lost 5 bases and the J segment 2 bases; nucleotides outside the gene matches: 10. The CDR3 nucleotides are TGCAGCGTTAAGGGAGGGGCGGGACCCACAGATACGCAGTATTTT. This gives the protein CSVKGGAGPTDTQYF.

For this clonotype: One end of the junction is discordant with germline, which a read error may explain. The chain joins TRBV11-1 to TRBJ1-1; no clear D. CDR3 length: 13 residues. Germline V gives CDR1 SGHAT, CDR2 FQDESV (reference sequence). The CDR3 region is CASSSLPGTEAFF. The CDR3 nucleotides read TGTGCAAGCAGCTCACTGCCGGGCACTGAAGCTTTCTTT.

This clonotype was seen ten or more times. The chain combines TRBV6-5 with TRBJ2-7; a weak D match, TRBD1 (6 bases). V was clipped by 1 base and J by 2 bases, with 12 bases between them. The germline gives CDR1 MNHEY, CDR2 SVGAGI. CDR3 size: 15 residues. This CDR3 reads CASSYYLQGTYEQYF. As DNA, the CDR3 is TGTGCCAGCAGTTACTATCTACAGGGAACCTACGAGCAGTACTTC.

In regard to this clonotype: The CDR3 carries no conserved terminal phenylalanine or tryptophan, so it likely arises from a read error. This chain links TRBV29-1 with TRBJ2-1; D is unresolved. This CDR3 has 13 amino acids. Germline V gene lookup returns CDR1 SQVTM and CDR2 ANQGSEA. Trimming took 4 bases from V and 7 from J, leaving 14 bases between them. The DNA for the CDR3 is TGCAGCGTTGCAGAACCAACACTGAATGAGCAGTTCATC. This gives the protein CSVAEPTLNEQFI.

As to this clonotype: This may be a read error, as it is one base from a much larger clone. The V and J genes are TRBV4-1 and TRBJ2-2; tentative D call: TRBD2 (7 bases). CDR3 size: 17 residues. V was cut by 7 bases and J by 5 bases, with 23 bases left in between. CDR1 MGHRA and CDR2 YSYEKL come from the germline V gene. CDR3 sequence reads: CASNRGGGQDGTGELFF. The CDR3, as DNA: TGCGCCAGCAACCGAGGGGGAGGGCAAGATGGAACCGGGGAGCTGTTTTTT.

The chain carries TRBV29-1 and TRBJ2-5, with 12 bases lining up with TRBD2. This CDR3 comprises 14 residues. In germline, CDR1 is SQVTM, CDR2 ANQGSEA. The V segment lost 6 bases and the J segment 6 bases; nucleotides outside the gene matches: 8. CDR3 sequence (DNA): TGCAGCGTCAAGGGGCTAGCGGGGGGGCAGACCCAGTACTTC. Encoded protein: CSVKGLAGGQTQYF.

Regarding this clonotype: Since a much larger clone is just one base distant, this may be a read error. The rearrangement uses TRBV12-3 or TRBV12-4 and TRBJ2-1; tentatively, D is TRBD2 (7 bases). CDR3 length: 15 amino acids. The CDR3 DNA is TGTGCCAGCACCTGGGGGAGCGGGACATACAATAAGCAGTTCTTC. It codes for CASTWGSGTYNKQFF.

The genes are TRBV5-1 and TRBJ2-7; 10 bases agree with TRBD2. CDR3 size: 18 residues. With 2 bases clipped from V and 2 bases from J, the junction kept 13 bases outside the gene matches. The V gene's germline CDR1 is SGHRS and CDR2 YFSETQ. CDR3 bases: TGCGCCAGCAGCTTATTTAGCGGGAGGTCCGCCCGAGCCTACGAGCAGTACTTC. Its translation: CASSLFSGRSARAYEQYF. Based on the CDR3 plus reference TRBV5-1 and TRBJ2-7, the full variable domain is KAGVTQTPRYLIKTRGQQVTLSCSPISGHRSVSWYQQTPGQGLQFLFEYFSETQRNKGNFPGRFSGRQFSNSRSEMNVSTLELGDSALYLCASSLFSGRSARAYEQYFGPGTRLTVT.

To note about this clonotype: Relative to the germline gene, one junction end is altered; a read error may explain this. The chain uses TRBV11-3 and TRBJ2-1; 8 nucleotides line up with TRBD1. The CDR3 contains 13 residues. Germline-derived CDR1 and CDR2 are SGHNT and YENEEA. The CDR3 DNA is TGTGCCAACAGCCCTGACAGGGGCGATGAGCAGTTCTTC. Translating gives CANSPDRGDEQFF. The complete variable domain, with remaining parts taken from reference TRBV11-3 and TRBJ2-1, reads EAGVVQSPRYKIIEKKQPVAFWCNPISGHNTLYWYLQNLGQGPELLIRYENEEAVDDSQLPKDRFSAERLKGVDSTLKIQPAELGDSAVYLCANSPDRGDEQFFGPGTRLTVL.

This clonotype was seen only a few times. One end of the junction varies from germline; a read error may be responsible. The chain combines TRBV29-1 with TRBJ1-1; TRBD1 agrees at 9 bases. The CDR3 totals 13 residues. Germline-derived CDR1 and CDR2 are SQVTM and ANQGSEA. CDR3 DNA: TGCAACGTTGAACAGGGGGCAAGAACTGAAGCTTTCTTT. Translation gives CNVEQGARTEAFF.

With regard to this clonotype: A much larger clonotype is one base distant, so this may be a read error. Likely a read error: the CDR3 ends without its conserved phenylalanine or tryptophan. The rearrangement joins TRBV29-1 to TRBJ1-1; 7 bases are a match to TRBD1. Trimming cost V 3 bases and J 7 bases; bases outside gene matches: 8. Germline CDR1 reads SQVTM; CDR2 reads ANQGSEA. This CDR3 comprises 13 residues. The CDR3 DNA sequence: TGCAGCGTTGAGAGGTCGACAGGGATTGAAGCTTTCGTT. The encoded protein is CSVERSTGIEAFV.

Concerning this clonotype itself: Without the conserved terminal phenylalanine or tryptophan, this CDR3 likely stems from a read error. This chain joins TRBV4-1 and TRBJ2-3; D assignment may be TRBD1 or TRBD2 (5 bases each). Germline CDR1 is MGHRA and CDR2 is YSYEKL. CDR3 length: 18 residues. V gave up 0 bases and J gave up 2 bases, with 18 bases separating them. The CDR3 protein is CASSQDRGLSRDTDTQYY. The CDR3 DNA follows: TGCGCCAGCAGCCAAGATCGAGGACTTAGCAGGGACACAGATACGCAGTATTAT.

Note on this clonotype: Sequence at one end of the junction differs from germline and may be a read error. J is TRBJ2-7 and V is TRBV11-3; D ambiguous. The CDR3 length is 12 residues. The germline V gene encodes CDR1 SGHNT and CDR2 YENEEA. CDR3: CASRSLGDEQYF. CDR3 in DNA: TGTGCTAGCAGATCCCTAGGCGACGAGCAATACTTC.

Concerning this clonotype itself: Sequence at one end of the junction differs from germline and may be a read error. The chain links TRBV12-3 or TRBV12-4 to TRBJ2-1, with unresolved D. The CDR3 extends over 14 amino acids. CDR3 nucleotide sequence: TGTGCCAACAGTTTAATCACCGGCATCAATGAGCAGTTCTTC. Encoded protein: CANSLITGINEQFF.

The chain recombines TRBV19 with TRBJ2-3, with TRBD1 matching 7 bases. This CDR3 has 23 amino acids. Germline V gene lookup returns CDR1 LNHDA and CDR2 SQIVND (reference sequence). V shed 4 bases, J shed 0 bases, and the junction held 28 bases outside the gene matches. This chain's CDR3 is CASSTYVTYRGAKETSSTDTQYF. CDR3 coding DNA: TGTGCCAGTAGTACATATGTCACTTACAGGGGTGCCAAGGAGACTTCTAGCACAGATACGCAGTATTTT. Using reference TRBV19 and TRBJ2-3 for the parts outside the CDR3, the full variable domain is DGGITQSPKYLFRKEGQNVTLSCEQNLNHDAMYWYRQDPGQGLRLIYYSQIVNDFQKGDIAEGYSVSREKKESFPLTVTSAQKNPTAFYLCASSTYVTYRGAKETSSTDTQYFGPGTRLTVL.

In its sample, this clonotype was seen once. Its ends do not fully match the called genes, so a read error is possible. The chain links TRBV12-3 or TRBV12-4 to TRBJ2-1; D not resolved. The CDR3 runs 15 residues. CDR3 sequence reads: CASSLWLSSYNERFF. For the CDR3, the DNA is TGTGCCAGCAGTTTGTGGTTAAGCTCCTACAATGAGCGGTTCTTC.